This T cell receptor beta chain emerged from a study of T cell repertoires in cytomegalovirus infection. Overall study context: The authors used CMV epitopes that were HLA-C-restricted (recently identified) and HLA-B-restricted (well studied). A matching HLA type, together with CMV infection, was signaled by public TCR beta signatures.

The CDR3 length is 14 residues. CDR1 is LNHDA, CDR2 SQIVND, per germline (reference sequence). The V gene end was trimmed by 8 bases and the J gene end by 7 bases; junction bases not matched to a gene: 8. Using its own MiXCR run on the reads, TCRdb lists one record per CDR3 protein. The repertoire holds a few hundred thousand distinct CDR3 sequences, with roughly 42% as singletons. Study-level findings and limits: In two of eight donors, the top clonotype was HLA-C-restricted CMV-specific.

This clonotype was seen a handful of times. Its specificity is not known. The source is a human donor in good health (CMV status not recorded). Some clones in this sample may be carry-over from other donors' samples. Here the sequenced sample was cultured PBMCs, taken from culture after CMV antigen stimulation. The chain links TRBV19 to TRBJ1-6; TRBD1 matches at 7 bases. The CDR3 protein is CASGLGQLNSPLHF. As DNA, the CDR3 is TGTGCCAGTGGCTTGGGACAGTTGAATTCACCCCTCCACTTT. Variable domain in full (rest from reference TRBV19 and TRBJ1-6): DGGITQSPKYLFRKEGQNVTLSCEQNLNHDAMYWYRQDPGQGLRLIYYSQIVNDFQKGDIAEGYSVSREKKESFPLTVTSAQKNPTAFYLCASGLGQLNSPLHFGNGTRLTVT.